Listed here are 14 T cell receptor beta chains from one sample, sequenced in a study of T cells in Graves' hyperthyroidism and ophthalmopathy (dated by TCRdb to between 2018 and 2020). Receptors were amplified or captured by multiplex PCR. TCRdb shows the sequencer as Illumina HiSeq 2000. Amplification of TCR beta CDR3 regions was carried out from RNA transcripts. For the first round of RT-PCR on the TCR CDR3, the HTBI primer set was used together with the Qiagen OneStep RT-PCR kit. TCRdb reanalyzed the raw reads on its own, using fastp at Q25 for trimming and MiXCR for clone calling, and kept in-frame beta chains. Identical CDR3 proteins give one entry, which carries the most common genes and DNA. Across this sample there are a few hundred thousand distinct CDR3 sequences, with approximately 22% seen only once. Clones ranked in the top ten supply around 54% of the sample. The sequencing sample was made of blood. All receptors come from a woman aged 65 to 85 with Graves' ophthalmopathy.

This clonotype was recorded a few times. V is TRBV6-2 or TRBV6-3 and J is TRBJ2-3; perhaps TRBD2 as D (5 bases). This CDR3 region has 15 residues. Germline V CDR1 and CDR2: MNHEY, SVGEGT. V lost 6 bases, J lost 0 bases, and 13 bases lay in between. The CDR3 nucleotides read TGTGCCAGCAGAAGAGACTATCCTAGCACAGATACGCAGTATTTT. The encoded protein is CASRRDYPSTDTQYF.

This clonotype was observed a few times. The chain uses TRBV3-1 and TRBJ2-1, with D hard to call. CDR1 is LGHDT and CDR2 is YNNKEL in the germline V gene (reference sequence). The V and J ends lost 0 bases and 14 bases respectively, with 17 bases between them. This CDR3 has 14 amino acids. The CDR3 here is CASSQDRRAKPEFF. The CDR3 DNA reads as TGTGCCAGCAGCCAAGATCGACGAGCGAAACCCGAGTTCTTC.

The J gene is TRBJ2-2, the V gene TRBV6-4, with a possible D match to TRBD2 (5 bases). Trimming stripped 10 bases from V and 7 bases from J, with 22 bases between. CDR3 length equals 15 residues. CDR1 is MRHNA, CDR2 SNTAGT, per germline. CDR3 in amino acids: CATTPENSESGELFF. In DNA form, the CDR3 reads TGTGCCACCACACCCGAAAATAGCGAAAGCGGGGAGCTGTTTTTT.

This clonotype was observed many times. This chain links TRBV12-3 or TRBV12-4 with TRBJ2-7; D gene unclear. Trimming took 4 bases from V and 3 from J, leaving 4 bases between them. This CDR3 comprises 11 residues. CDR3 DNA sequence: TGTGCCAGCAGTTCTGGCTACGAGCAGTACTTC. It yields the protein CASSSGYEQYF.

There are many counts of this clonotype. CDR3 sequence (DNA): TGCAGTGCTAGGACAGGGACCTACGAGCAGTACTTC. Translating gives CSARTGTYEQYF. V and J are TRBV20-1 and TRBJ2-7, with TRBD1 matching over 7 bases. This CDR3 region has 12 residues. The V gene's germline CDR1 is DFQATT and CDR2 SNEGSKA (reference sequence). The junction had 1 base not matched to a gene; V was cut back by 3 bases and J by 2 bases.

This clonotype was seen repeatedly, ten times or more. V usage is TRBV20-1 and J usage is TRBJ2-1; D might be TRBD1 or TRBD2, each matching 6 bases. The length of the CDR3 is 16 residues. Germline CDR1 and CDR2: DFQATT and SNEGSKA (reference sequence). Trimming took off 0 bases at V and 8 bases at J, with 20 bases between the two ends. The CDR3 spells CSARDRGPVDSDEQFF. The CDR3 nucleotides read TGCAGTGCTAGAGATCGGGGGCCGGTAGATTCGGATGAGCAGTTCTTC.

This clonotype has ten or more counts. The chain joins TRBV2 to TRBJ1-1; D gene uncertain. The CDR3 runs 10 residues. Deletions cut 0 bases from V and 7 bases from J, with 0 bases between. Germline CDR1 SNHLY, CDR2 FYNNEI. CDR3 DNA sequence: TGTGCCAGCAGTGAAGCTGAAGCTTTCTTT. Translated: CASSEAEAFF.

This clonotype was seen repeatedly, ten times or more. The chain employs TRBV12-3 or TRBV12-4 and TRBJ2-2; 10 bases are a match to TRBD2. Trimming took 1 base from V and 7 from J; bases not matched to a gene: 6. The CDR3 is 16 amino acids. The CDR3 DNA reads TGTGCCAGCAGTTTAGGCCTAGCGGGAGCGGGCGGGGAGCTGTTTTTT. Residues: CASSLGLAGAGGELFF.

The chain couples TRBV12-3 or TRBV12-4 to TRBJ1-4, with D uncertain. The CDR3 consists of 12 residues. V dropped 3 bases and J dropped 6 bases, with 5 bases sitting between them. CDR3 coding DNA: TGTGCCAGCAGTTTGTTCTATGAAAAACTGTTTTTT. Translation: CASSLFYEKLFF.

This clonotype appeared many times. The chain uses TRBV28 and TRBJ2-1; D unresolved. This CDR3 region has 15 residues. Germline CDR1 MDHEN, CDR2 SYDVKM. V lost 8 bases and J 7 bases, leaving 21 bases between the germline ends. CDR3 in amino acids: CASLSKPIPSNEQFF. In DNA form, the CDR3 reads TGTGCCAGCTTAAGCAAGCCCATACCGAGTAATGAGCAGTTCTTC.

The chain employs TRBV24-1 and TRBJ1-2; 8 bases fit TRBD1. The CDR3 is made up of 14 amino acids. V gave up 3 bases and J gave up 8 bases; unmatched junction bases: 7. In germline, CDR1 is KGHDR, CDR2 SFDVKD. The chain's CDR3 is CATSDEDRVQGYTF. Here the CDR3 DNA reads TGTGCCACCAGTGATGAGGACAGGGTTCAAGGCTACACCTTC.

The chain joins TRBV20-1 to TRBJ1-2; 9 bases match TRBD1. This CDR3 is built from 13 residues. Germline CDR1 DFQATT, CDR2 SNEGSKA (reference sequence). This chain's CDR3 is CRFATGGAAGYTF. In DNA form, the CDR3 reads TGCAGATTCGCCACAGGGGGCGCGGCTGGCTACACCTTC.

This clonotype was picked up many times. This chain links TRBV6-1 with TRBJ1-1, with D perhaps matching TRBD1 (5 bases). CDR3 length: 15 residues. V lost 7 bases and J lost 0, with 15 bases in between. CDR1 is MNHNS, CDR2 SASEGT, per germline. The CDR3 coding sequence is TGTGCCAGCACCATGATGACAGACATGAACACTGAAGCTTTCTTT. Translated: CASTMMTDMNTEAFF.

This clonotype was seen many times. The chain uses TRBV11-2 and TRBJ2-1; perhaps TRBD2 as D (6 bases). This CDR3 has 15 residues. Germline V gene data show CDR1 as SGHAT and CDR2 as FQNNGV. The germline V and J ends were trimmed by 0 bases and 10 bases, with 16 bases remaining between them. CDR3 region: CASSLDRGTPVEQFF. CDR3 in DNA: TGTGCCAGCAGCTTAGATCGGGGGACGCCTGTCGAGCAGTTCTTC.